This is a list of T cell receptor beta chains from one sample in a study of blood T cells in healthy people across ages. TCRdb redid the calling of the 5' RACE reads with MiXCR, one entry per CDR3 protein. The profile shows about 800,000 distinct CDR3 sequences, just under 25% of them singletons. A further study also used this sample, focusing on T cells of mothers and their children.

Sequencing was carried out using blood. The receptors derive from a boy between 10 and 17 years old in good health. CDR3s include the opening cysteine and the closing phenylalanine or tryptophan. D genes are given only for firm matches. Some rows have no size entry. The others give once, few or many, or a class for an expanded clone.

d_call | j_call | v_call | clone_size | cdr3_nt | cdr3_aa
TRBD1 | TRBJ2-1 | TRBV18 | few | TGTGCCAGCTCACCGTGGGGGACAGGGGGCTTGAATGAGCAGTTCTTC | CASSPWGTGGLNEQFF
. | TRBJ2-3 | TRBV9 | few | TGTGCCAGCGCTGGGGAGGCGTTCACAGATACGCAGTATTTT | CASAGEAFTDTQYF
. | TRBJ1-1 | TRBV7-2 | few | TGTGCCAGCAGCTCGCCGGGACGGGCAAACACTGAAGCTTTCTTT | CASSSPGRANTEAFF
TRBD1 | TRBJ2-2 | TRBV6-5 | . | TGTGCCAGCAGTTACTCGGACAGGATAAACACCGGGGAGCTGTTTTTT | CASSYSDRINTGELFF
TRBD2 | TRBJ2-2 | TRBV12-3/TRBV12-4 | few | TGTGCCAGCAGCAAACAACTAGCGGGAGCTGGCGGGGAGCTGTTTTTT | CASSKQLAGAGGELFF
. | TRBJ1-6 | TRBV20-1 | . | TGCAGTGCTATAAAACTACAGGGTGGTAATTCACCCCTCCACTTT | CSAIKLQGGNSPLHF
TRBD1 | TRBJ2-7 | TRBV5-1 | . | TGCGCCAGCAGCTTGGATCCGGGACAGGGGGACGAGCAGTACTTC | CASSLDPGQGDEQYF
. | TRBJ2-2 | TRBV7-2 | few | TGTGCCAGCAACCGACTCCAGGGTGGCACCGGGGAGCTGTTTTTT | CASNRLQGGTGELFF
. | TRBJ1-2 | TRBV7-9 | few | TGTGCCAGCAGCTCGGGATTCTATGGCTACACCTTC | CASSSGFYGYTF
. | TRBJ1-1 | TRBV4-3 | . | TGCGCCAGCAGCCAAGATCCCAGTGGGGGCACTGAAGCTTTCTTT | CASSQDPSGGTEAFF
. | TRBJ2-5 | TRBV6-6 | . | TGTGCCAGCAGTCGGGACGGACTACAAGAGACCCAGTACTTC | CASSRDGLQETQYF
. | TRBJ1-5 | TRBV7-2 | many | TGTGCCAGCAGCTTAGGGGTGTATCAGCCCCAGCATTTT | CASSLGVYQPQHF
. | TRBJ1-5 | TRBV12-3/TRBV12-4 | . | TGTGCCAGCAGTTTAGGGGGGGCCCCGAGCAATCAGCCCCAGCATTTT | CASSLGGAPSNQPQHF
. | TRBJ1-4 | TRBV4-3 | . | TGCGCCAGCAGCCAAGAAAGTTGGGGGGACTTGGGAAAACTGTTTTTT | CASSQESWGDLGKLFF
TRBD1 | TRBJ1-5 | TRBV28 | few | TGTGCCAGCAGTAAAACCGGGACAGGGAATCAGCCCCAGCATTTT | CASSKTGTGNQPQHF
. | TRBJ2-2 | TRBV9 | . | TGTGCCAGCAGCCCAACGGGCGCCAGGGAGCTGTTTTTT | CASSPTGARELFF
TRBD1 | TRBJ2-6 | TRBV29-1 | . | TGCAGCGTTGGCGAGGGACAGGTCTCTGGGGCCAACGTCCTGACTTTC | CSVGEGQVSGANVLTF
. | TRBJ1-1 | TRBV12-3/TRBV12-4 | few | TGTGCCAGCAGTTTAGCCGCAGTAGGCACTGGAGCTTTCTTT | CASSLAAVGTGAFF
. | TRBJ2-2 | TRBV20-1 | few | TGCAGTGCTATTCGGGAGAACACCGGGGAGCTGTTTTTT | CSAIRENTGELFF
. | TRBJ2-1 | TRBV20-1 | . | TGCAGTGCTACACGGACCACACAGAACGACAATGAGCAGTTCTTC | CSATRTTQNDNEQFF
. | TRBJ2-7 | TRBV7-9 | few | TGTGCCAGCAGCTCCCTATGGGGGATTCGCGAGCAGTACTTC | CASSSLWGIREQYF
. | TRBJ2-5 | TRBV2 | few | TGTGCCAGCAGTGCGATCGGCGGAGGGACCCAGTACTTC | CASSAIGGGTQYF
. | TRBJ1-1 | TRBV7-2 | . | TGTGCCAGCAGCTTTAGGGTAGGGGGGGGCACTGAAGCTTTCTTT | CASSFRVGGGTEAFF
. | TRBJ1-4 | TRBV20-1 | few | TGCAGTGCTAGAGGGGTAGGGGGGCTGTTTTTT | CSARGVGGLFF
. | TRBJ1-1 | TRBV6-5 | . | TGTGCCAGCAGTTACTCGGGGGCTATGAACACTGAAGCTTTCTTT | CASSYSGAMNTEAFF
. | TRBJ2-3 | TRBV7-9 | . | TGTGCCAGCAGCTTATGGGAGGGGACACCAGATACGCAGTATTTT | CASSLWEGTPDTQYF
. | TRBJ2-7 | TRBV7-3 | few | TGTGTCAGCAGCTTATTATCCGGCCCCTACGAGCAGTACTTC | CVSSLLSGPYEQYF
TRBD1 | TRBJ2-5 | TRBV29-1 | . | TGCAGCGTCCAGAAGGGACAGGGGGGCCAAGAGACCCAGTACTTC | CSVQKGQGGQETQYF
TRBD1 | TRBJ1-6 | TRBV12-3/TRBV12-4 | few | TGTGCCAGCAGTTTGGCCGGGACAGATAATTCACCCCTCCACTTT | CASSLAGTDNSPLHF
. | TRBJ2-3 | TRBV7-6 | . | TGTGCCAGCAGCTCCCAACCCAACACAGATACGCAGTATTTT | CASSSQPNTDTQYF
TRBD1 | TRBJ2-7 | TRBV20-1 | . | TGCAGTGCTAGAGATGTATCGGGACAGGGCCTCTACGAGCAGTACTTC | CSARDVSGQGLYEQYF
TRBD1 | TRBJ2-5 | TRBV2 | . | TGTGCCAGCAGTGAACGGGACAGGGGATACCAAGAGACCCAGCACTTC | CASSERDRGYQETQHF
. | TRBJ2-5 | TRBV11-2 | . | TGTGCCAGCAGCTTGAGAGGGCTATTAGAGACCCAGTACTTC | CASSLRGLLETQYF
TRBD1 | TRBJ2-5 | TRBV20-1 | . | TGCAGTGCTAGGCCGGGACAGGGAGGGACCCAGTACTTC | CSARPGQGGTQYF
TRBD1 | TRBJ1-1 | TRBV29-1 | . | TGCAGCGTTGAACAAGGGGGCGCGAAGGGGGCTTTCTTT | CSVEQGGAKGAFF
TRBD1 | TRBJ2-1 | TRBV28 | . | TGTGCCAGCAGGGGAGGGGACAGGGGATACAATGAGCAGTTCTTC | CASRGGDRGYNEQFF
. | TRBJ2-7 | TRBV27 | . | TGCACCAGCAGGCCTCACACGGCCTCCTACGAGCAGTACTTC | CTSRPHTASYEQYF
. | TRBJ2-1 | TRBV29-1 | few | TGCAGCGTTGGCCGGGGAGAGAGCATCTACAATGAGCAGTTCTTC | CSVGRGESIYNEQFF
. | TRBJ2-3 | TRBV6-1 | . | TGTGCCAGCAGTATCGGGCCGACAGATACGCAGTATTTT | CASSIGPTDTQYF